This T cell receptor beta chain comes out of a study of T-cell memory formation after mild COVID-19. Study-wide context: The TCR clusters were mostly specific to one donor. Findings of the study overall: Pre-infection memory carried some responding clones, suggesting that cross-reactive memory joined.

On this clonotype: No antigen is known for it.

CDR3 length: 15 residues. The germline V gene has CDR1 SGHRS and CDR2 YFSETQ. V gave up 0 bases and J gave up 4 bases, with 12 bases separating them. TCRdb independently ran MiXCR on the 5' RACE reads; one entry per CDR3 protein. The sample lists 110,000 or so distinct CDR3 sequences, roughly a sixth occurring once. This receptor was obtained from a young man who had mild COVID-19 (a few samples of this study predate the infection). Cell type and time point are not known. This chain connects TRBV5-1 to TRBJ2-3; D remains ambiguous. The specimen sequenced was PBMCs or a T cell subset sorted from them (not recorded which). The CDR3 DNA sequence: TGCGCCAGCAGCTTGGCCCAGGACCGGGCAGATACGCAGTATTTT. It is translated as CASSLAQDRADTQYF.